Reported below is one T cell receptor beta chain. Generated by immunoSEQ multiplex PCR, the TCRdb table keeps only in-frame clones and is missing some. The sample carries 60,000 to 75,000 clones, just over 85% recorded once. The data are from a study of blood T cell repertoires in COVID-19. Across the whole study: The United States, Italy and Spain supplied acute and convalescent COVID-19 samples. Sources were T cells, B-cell-depleted T cells, or PBMCs; the material itself was cDNA or gDNA.

Trimming took 10 bases from V and 1 from J, leaving 17 bases between them. The CDR3 extends over 14 amino acids. The germline V gene encodes CDR1 ENHRY and CDR2 SYGVKD. The sequencing input was peripheral blood. The chain links TRBV10-3 to TRBJ2-7; a possible D gene is TRBD1 (7 bases). This receptor was obtained from a human donor in a cohort sampled during active COVID-19. This chain's CDR3 is CATDPGDSSYEQYF. As DNA, the CDR3 is TGTGCCACAGACCCGGGGGACAGTTCCTACGAGCAGTACTTC.